The 19 T cell receptor beta chains listed next were all sequenced from one sample in a study of post-analysis software for immune sequencing data. Unique molecular identifiers were built into the TCR beta cDNA libraries. TCRdb re-called the PCR reads through MiXCR, storing one row per CDR3 protein. The data show hundreds of thousands of distinct CDR3 sequences, roughly 46% seen once. No antigen is known for these receptors. General study findings and limits: Patients showed TRBV5-6, TRBV5-1 and TRBV20-1 among four to six TRBV segments more frequent than in controls.

Sequencing was performed on blood. The source of these receptors is a girl between 10 and 17 years old with multiple sclerosis.

The V and J genes are TRBV7-9 and TRBJ2-5; the D is unclear. Germline values: CDR1 SEHNR, CDR2 FQNEAQ (reference sequence). V gave up 5 bases and J gave up 0 bases, with 10 bases separating them. CDR3 size: 14 residues. Here the CDR3 DNA reads TGTGCCAGCAGCGTAGGCAGGTACCAAGAGACCCAGTACTTC. As protein: CASSVGRYQETQYF. Combining the CDR3 with reference TRBV7-9 and TRBJ2-5 gives the whole variable domain DTGVSQNPRHKITKRGQNVTFRCDPISEHNRLYWYRQTLGQGPEFLTYFQNEAQLEKSRLLSDRFSAERPKGSFSTLEIQRTEQGDSAMYLCASSVGRYQETQYFGPGTRLLVL.

This clonotype was detected only a few times. V is TRBV7-9 and J is TRBJ2-7; D may be TRBD2 (5 bases). The germline V gene encodes CDR1 SEHNR and CDR2 FQNEAQ (reference sequence). The CDR3 has 14 residues. Trimming shortened V by 5 bases and J by 4 bases, and 15 bases separated the two germline ends. CDR3 coding DNA: TGTGCCAGCAGCATGACGACGGGAAATTACGAGCAGTACTTC. As protein: CASSMTTGNYEQYF.

This clonotype was found a few times. This sequence joins TRBV20-1 and TRBJ2-5; 9 bases agree with TRBD1. CDR1 and CDR2 (germline): DFQATT, SNEGSKA (reference sequence). The CDR3 length is 14 residues. Here the CDR3 reads CSYHPGTGIREQYF. CDR3 bases: TGCAGCTATCACCCCGGGACAGGGATACGGGAGCAGTACTTC.

The V call is TRBV5-1, the J call TRBJ2-5, with TRBD1 identical over 7 bases. The CDR3 spans 13 residues. The V and J ends lost 2 bases and 5 bases, in that order; junction bases with no gene match: 3. Germline CDR1 SGHRS, CDR2 YFSETQ. The CDR3 bases are TGCGCCAGCAGCTTCCCCAGGGGGGAGACCCAGTACTTC. This sequence encodes CASSFPRGETQYF.

This chain uses TRBV5-5 with TRBJ1-6, with 8 positions matching TRBD1. The CDR3 spans 15 residues. The ends lost 4 bases at V and 8 bases at J; junction bases unmatched: 8. Per germline, CDR1 SGHKS and CDR2 YYEKEE (reference sequence). The CDR3 loop reads CASSAGTGGDSPLHF. In DNA, the CDR3 is TGTGCCAGCAGCGCCGGGACAGGAGGTGATTCACCCCTCCACTTT.

CDR3 amino acids: CASNPPGLVYEQYF. For the CDR3, the DNA is TGTGCCAGCAACCCCCCTGGGTTGGTATACGAGCAGTACTTC. V gene TRBV28 combines with J gene TRBJ2-7; D is unresolved. This CDR3 comprises 14 residues. V lost 7 bases and J 4 bases, leaving 17 bases between the germline ends. Germline lookup yields CDR1 MDHEN and CDR2 SYDVKM.

J is TRBJ2-3 and V is TRBV6-5, with TRBD2 matching over 9 bases. This CDR3 is 17 amino acids long. Germline loops: CDR1 MNHEY, CDR2 SVGAGI. Germline trimming cut 1 base from V and 0 bases from J; bases unmatched to any gene: 5. CDR3 sequence: CASSYFVAGVSTDTQYF. The CDR3 DNA sequence: TGTGCCAGCAGTTACTTCGTAGCGGGAGTTAGCACAGATACGCAGTATTTT.

The rearrangement uses TRBV5-4 and TRBJ2-1; tentative D call: TRBD2 (6 bases). This CDR3 region has 17 residues. Germline CDR1 reads SGHNT; CDR2 reads YYREEE (reference sequence). With 1 base removed from V and 0 bases from J, the gap between germline ends came to 14 bases. CDR3 sequence reads: CASSLNGGTSSYNEQFF. CDR3 nucleotides: TGTGCCAGCAGCTTGAACGGCGGGACGAGCTCCTACAATGAGCAGTTCTTC.

The rearrangement joins TRBV6-6 to TRBJ2-5; TRBD2 aligns across 8 bases. The CDR3 is 16 amino acids. The V gene's germline CDR1 is MNHNY and CDR2 SVGAGI (reference sequence). V shed 8 bases, J shed 3 bases, and the junction held 14 bases outside the gene matches. The CDR3 nucleotides are TGTGCCAGCGGGCTAGCGGGTCCAACAGGCAAAGAGACCCAGTACTTC. Protein sequence: CASGLAGPTGKETQYF.

This sequence joins TRBV28 and TRBJ1-4; D perhaps matches TRBD1 (5 bases). Germline V lookup: CDR1 MDHEN, CDR2 SYDVKM. V was pared by 2 bases and J by 8 bases, with 9 bases between. The CDR3 extends over 13 amino acids. CDR3 in amino acids: CASSLGRGEKLFF. As DNA, the CDR3 is TGTGCCAGCAGTTTAGGGCGGGGGGAAAAACTGTTTTTT.

This clonotype was counted only a few times. The CDR3 here is CASNSGVEKPQHF. Here the CDR3 DNA reads TGTGCCAGCAACTCCGGTGTAGAGAAGCCCCAGCATTTT. The chain joins TRBV28 to TRBJ1-5, with no clear D. Per the germline V gene, CDR1 is MDHEN and CDR2 is SYDVKM. V was trimmed by 7 bases and J by 8 bases, leaving 15 bases between them. This CDR3 comprises 13 residues.

V and J are TRBV7-9 and TRBJ2-7; 11 bases map to TRBD2. J gave up 7 bases and V 2 bases, and 13 bases lay outside the gene matches. Germline loops: CDR1 SEHNR, CDR2 FQNEAQ (reference sequence). This CDR3 is 17 amino acids long. The CDR3 DNA sequence: TGTGCCAGCAGCTTACGTCCGCTACTAGCGGGAGTAGAGGAGCAGTACTTC. It translates to CASSLRPLLAGVEEQYF.

The chain couples TRBV28 to TRBJ2-2; D gene unclear. The CDR3 sequence is 14 residues long. Germline CDR1 is MDHEN and CDR2 is SYDVKM. V lost 4 bases and J lost 9, with 15 bases in between. The CDR3 loop reads CASSSEELHRELFF. The CDR3 DNA reads as TGTGCCAGCAGTTCTGAGGAGTTACACCGGGAGCTGTTTTTT.

The chain joins TRBV6-5 to TRBJ2-4; D not certain. The V end was cut by 5 bases, the J end by 13 bases, with 24 bases between. The CDR3 is 15 amino acids. Germline V gives CDR1 MNHEY, CDR2 SVGAGI. The CDR3, as DNA: TGTGCCAGCAGTATCTCTAGGAGTGCGTACAATGAGCAGTACTTC. It codes for CASSISRSAYNEQYF.

This clonotype is a singleton in its sample. The chain carries TRBV25-1 and TRBJ1-1; D call uncertain. CDR1 MGHDK and CDR2 SYGVNS come from the germline V gene. CDR3 size: 14 residues. Trimming removed 5 bases from V and 0 bases from J, with 10 bases in between. The CDR3 region has the DNA TGTGCCAGCAGTCCCGCTTTTATGAACACTGAAGCTTTCTTT. Amino acid sequence: CASSPAFMNTEAFF.

The rearrangement uses TRBV10-3 and TRBJ1-2; 7 bases agree with TRBD1. In germline, CDR1 is ENHRY, CDR2 SYGVKD. V trimming: 9 bases; J trimming: 5 bases; junction bases outside the gene matches: 24. The CDR3 contains 18 residues. Written as DNA, the CDR3 is TGTGCCATACGCTTACCGAGGGACAGTCCCCTTCGCCCTTATGGCTACACCTTC. Translation gives CAIRLPRDSPLRPYGYTF.

The chain is built from TRBV5-5 and TRBJ2-7, with D perhaps TRBD2 (6 bases). CDR3 length: 16 residues. Germline V gives CDR1 SGHKS, CDR2 YYEKEE (reference sequence). Trimming left V 0 bases short and J 6 bases short, with 19 bases between. The CDR3 reads CASSLGLLLRRGEQYF. In DNA form, the CDR3 reads TGTGCCAGCAGCTTGGGCCTACTGCTCCGGCGGGGCGAGCAGTACTTC.

The chain uses TRBV18 and TRBJ2-4; D is perhaps TRBD2 (5 bases). The DNA end is more similar to TRBJ2-7, so the J call may be wrong. This CDR3 spans 14 amino acids. Germline V CDR1 and CDR2: KGHSH, LQKENI. CDR3: CASSPLAPTYEQYF. For the CDR3, the DNA is TGTGCCAGCTCACCACTAGCGCCAACCTACGAGCAGTACTTC.

This sequence joins TRBV5-6 and TRBJ1-2, with D maybe TRBD1 (6 bases). The CDR3 covers 16 residues. Germline lookup yields CDR1 SGHDT and CDR2 YYEEEE. Trimming shortened V by 2 bases and J by 11 bases, and 25 bases separated the two germline ends. As DNA, the CDR3 is TGTGCCAGCAGCTTATCTTATACCCGGACAGTTCCCCAGTACACCTTC. Protein sequence: CASSLSYTRTVPQYTF.